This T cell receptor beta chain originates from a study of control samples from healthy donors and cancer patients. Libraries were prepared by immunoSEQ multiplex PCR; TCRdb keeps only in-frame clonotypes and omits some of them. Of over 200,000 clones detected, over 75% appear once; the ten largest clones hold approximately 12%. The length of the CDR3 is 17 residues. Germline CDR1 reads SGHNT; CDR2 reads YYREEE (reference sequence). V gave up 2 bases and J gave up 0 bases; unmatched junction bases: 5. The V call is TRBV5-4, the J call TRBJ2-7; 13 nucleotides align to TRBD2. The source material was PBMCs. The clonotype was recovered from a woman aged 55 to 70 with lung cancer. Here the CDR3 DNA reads TGTGCCAGCAGCTTCGGGACTAGCGGGGCCATCTCCTACGAGCAGTACTTC. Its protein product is CASSFGTSGAISYEQYF.